This T cell receptor (beta chain) was recorded in a study of blood T cell repertoires in COVID-19. Looking at the study overall: Nucleic acid was either cDNA or gDNA, and it came from T cells, B-cell-depleted T cells, or PBMCs.

Unmatched junction bases numbered 10, after V lost 3 bases and J lost 3 bases. The CDR3 spans 17 residues. The germline CDR1 and CDR2 sequences are SEHNR and FQNEAQ (reference sequence). This clone was observed a handful of times. Sequencing was performed with immunoSEQ multiplex PCR; in TCRdb, only in-frame clones are kept and a portion is missing. In the table there are over 140,000 clones, 84% of which are singletons. The sequence derives from an older woman with acute or convalescent COVID-19. The chain joins TRBV7-9 to TRBJ1-4; 7 bases line up with TRBD1. The specimen sequenced was peripheral blood. CDR3: CASSFVAGGLANEKLFF. The CDR3 DNA reads as TGTGCCAGCAGCTTCGTGGCAGGGGGTTTGGCTAATGAAAAACTGTTTTTT.